This T cell receptor beta chain is from a study of PD-L1 blockade in urothelial cancer. Study at large: Patients took up atezolizumab in the mid-2010s at 1,200 mg intravenously every 3 weeks.

Time point specified: pretreatment peripheral blood. Sequencing used immunoSEQ multiplex PCR; TCRdb keeps in-frame clones, though not all of them. This repertoire shows 90,000 to 100,000 clones, around 89% found once; its top ten account for about 1.6%. V shed 0 bases and J shed 3 bases, with 4 bases lying between them. The CDR3 is 13 residues long. Germline CDR1 and CDR2: SGHRS and YFSETQ. This rearrangement joins TRBV5-1 to TRBJ1-5; D ambiguous. Sequencing was performed on PBMCs, taken around atezolizumab (anti-PD-L1) treatment. This receptor was identified in a man between 60 and 75 years old with urothelial cancer. The chain's CDR3 is CASSLEPNQPQHF. Here the CDR3 DNA reads TGCGCCAGCAGCTTGGAGCCCAATCAGCCCCAGCATTTT.